Below, 28 T cell receptor beta chains from the same sample are listed, as sequenced in a study of T cell changes during pregnancy in multiple sclerosis. Clones were sequenced by immunoSEQ multiplex PCR, and TCRdb holds only the in-frame ones, with some missing. The repertoire consists of tens of thousands of clones, with roughly nine tenths occurring once and the leading ten covering 0.4% to 0.5%. Sequencing used CD4+ T cells from peripheral blood mononuclear cells, obtained after pregnancy. These receptors all stem from a female donor with multiple sclerosis, enrolled in a pregnancy study.

This chain joins TRBV30 and TRBJ1-5; D is undetermined. The CDR3 extends over 15 amino acids. V gave up 3 bases and J gave up 7 bases, with 19 bases separating them. Germline V CDR1 and CDR2: GTSNPN, SVGIG (reference sequence). CDR3 bases: TGTGCCTGGAGGGAAGGCTCGACCCCGGGACAGCCCCAGCATTTT. It codes for CAWREGSTPGQPQHF.

This rearrangement joins TRBV28 to TRBJ2-7; TRBD2 agrees at 11 bases. CDR1 is MDHEN, CDR2 SYDVKM, per germline. Losses at the gene ends were 2 bases for V and 6 bases for J; bases not matched to a gene: 6. The CDR3 extends over 15 amino acids. The CDR3 bases are TGTGCCAGCAGTTTAGCTCCTCTAGCGGGAGGCGAGCAGTACTTC. Protein: CASSLAPLAGGEQYF.

By frequency in the sample, this clone is medium-sized (0.01 to 0.1%). The rearrangement uses TRBV5-8 and TRBJ1-2; no definite D call. CDR3 size: 12 residues. Trimming left V 7 bases short and J 8 bases short, with 15 bases between. Germline V lookup: CDR1 SGHTS, CDR2 YDEGEE. This CDR3 is CASQVRVRGYTF. CDR3 sequence (DNA): TGTGCCAGCCAAGTGAGGGTCCGGGGCTACACCTTC.

This clone was seen a few times. The rearrangement links TRBV25-1 to TRBJ2-2; a possible D gene is TRBD1 (5 bases). The germline V gene encodes CDR1 MGHDK and CDR2 SYGVNS. CDR3 length equals 15 residues. V lost 5 bases to trimming and J lost 0 bases, with 10 bases between them. The CDR3 bases are TGTGCCAGCAGTTCGGACATACCGAACACCGGGGAGCTGTTTTTT. Translating gives CASSSDIPNTGELFF.

This clone appeared once. Here the CDR3 DNA reads TGTGCCAGCAGCCTGGGACAGGGGATACCCTACGAGCAGTACTTC. This encodes CASSLGQGIPYEQYF. The rearrangement uses TRBV5-6 and TRBJ2-7; 10 nucleotides agree with TRBD1. V was clipped by 4 bases and J by 2 bases; unmatched bases: 6. This CDR3 has 15 residues. The germline CDR1 and CDR2 sequences are SGHDT and YYEEEE.

The V call is TRBV7-9, the J call TRBJ2-7; 9 bases fit TRBD1. Trimming at V came to 0 bases and at J to 3 bases, leaving 6 bases not matched to a gene. The CDR3 consists of 16 residues. Per the germline V gene, CDR1 is SEHNR and CDR2 is FQNEAQ (reference sequence). CDR3 in amino acids: CASSLALGGQGYEQYF. The CDR3 coding sequence is TGTGCCAGCAGCTTAGCGCTAGGGGGACAGGGCTACGAGCAGTACTTC. The entire variable domain, with the rest obtained from reference TRBV7-9 and TRBJ2-7, is as follows: DTGVSQNPRHKITKRGQNVTFRCDPISEHNRLYWYRQTLGQGPEFLTYFQNEAQLEKSRLLSDRFSAERPKGSFSTLEIQRTEQGDSAMYLCASSLALGGQGYEQYFGPGTRLTVT.

The J gene is TRBJ1-2, the V gene TRBV10-3; no clear D. Per germline, CDR1 ENHRY and CDR2 SYGVKD. The CDR3 covers 12 residues. Trimming shortened V by 4 bases and J by 4 bases, and 7 bases separated the two germline ends. This chain's CDR3 is CAISGQAYGYTF. In nucleotides, the CDR3 is TGTGCCATCAGTGGGCAGGCCTATGGCTACACCTTC.

This rearrangement joins TRBV18 to TRBJ1-1; unclear D gene. V lost 6 bases and J lost 1, with 9 bases in between. In germline, CDR1 is KGHSH, CDR2 LQKENI. The CDR3 totals 13 residues. The DNA of the CDR3 is TGTGCCAGCTCCACACCTCAGAACACTGAAGCTTTCTTT. This gives the protein CASSTPQNTEAFF.

The J gene is TRBJ1-5, the V gene TRBV6-6; D gene unclear. The CDR3 runs to 12 residues. Germline CDR1 is MNHNY and CDR2 is SVGAGI (reference sequence). V lost 10 bases and J lost 5, with 12 bases in between. Here the CDR3 DNA reads TGTGCCACCAACTTTCGGGATCAGCCCCAGCATTTT. It translates to CATNFRDQPQHF.

This sequence joins TRBV5-4 and TRBJ2-7, with 10 bases aligning to TRBD2. Germline-derived CDR1 and CDR2 are SGHNT and YYREEE (reference sequence). After removal of 0 bases from V and 0 bases from J, the junction contained 3 bases not matched to a gene. This CDR3 is built from 16 residues. CDR3 DNA sequence: TGTGCCAGCAGCTTGGGGGCTAGCGGGAGCTCCTACGAGCAGTACTTC. Amino acids: CASSLGASGSSYEQYF.

This chain connects TRBV7-3 to TRBJ2-3, with TRBD2 as a possible D gene (6 bases). V lost 5 bases, J lost 0 bases, and 9 bases lay in between. This CDR3 contains 14 residues. CDR1 and CDR2 (germline): SGHTA, FQGTGA. CDR3 sequence reads: CASSPGTSTDTQYF. The CDR3 DNA sequence: TGTGCCAGCAGCCCCGGGACTAGCACAGATACGCAGTATTTT.

The V gene is TRBV15, the J gene TRBJ2-3, with 7 bases that match TRBD2. The CDR3 covers 16 residues. J lost 5 bases, V lost 5 bases, and 13 bases had no gene match. Germline CDR1 LNHNV, CDR2 YYDKDF (reference sequence). CDR3 loop: CATSGSLGGRGDTQYF. As DNA, the CDR3 is TGTGCCACCAGCGGCTCCCTCGGGGGGAGGGGAGATACGCAGTATTTT.

The chain couples TRBV28 to TRBJ2-1; D unclear. Germline V CDR1 and CDR2: MDHEN, SYDVKM. V shed 2 bases and J shed 2 bases, with 4 bases lying between them. This CDR3 comprises 13 residues. For the CDR3, the DNA is TGTGCCAGCAGTTTACTACCCTACAATGAGCAGTTCTTC. Translated: CASSLLPYNEQFF.

The chain recombines TRBV5-1 with TRBJ1-1; D not certain. In germline, CDR1 is SGHRS, CDR2 YFSETQ. Trimming stripped 0 bases from V and 0 bases from J, with 6 bases between. The length of the CDR3 is 14 residues. The DNA for the CDR3 is TGCGCCAGCAGCTTGGCCACGGTGAACACTGAAGCTTTCTTT. As protein: CASSLATVNTEAFF.

The chain combines TRBV15 with TRBJ2-1; 9 nucleotides match TRBD1. The CDR3 consists of 14 residues. Germline V CDR1 and CDR2: LNHNV, YYDKDF (reference sequence). V lost 3 bases to trimming and J lost 6 bases; unmatched junction nucleotides: 3. CDR3 nucleotides: TGTGCCACCAGCAGGGACAGGGGTTTCAATGAGCAGTTCTTC. It yields the protein CATSRDRGFNEQFF.

V usage is TRBV15 and J usage is TRBJ1-3, with 7 positions matching TRBD1. This CDR3 contains 18 residues. Germline V gives CDR1 LNHNV, CDR2 YYDKDF (reference sequence). Unmatched junction bases numbered 12, after V lost 0 bases and J lost 4 bases. As DNA, the CDR3 is TGTGCCACCAGCAGAGACCTAAACAGGGGAAGGCGAGGAAACACCATATATTTT. Residues: CATSRDLNRGRRGNTIYF.

V and J are TRBV4-3 and TRBJ1-5; D is perhaps TRBD1 (6 bases). Trimming left V 4 bases short and J 3 bases short, with 16 bases between. CDR1 is LGHNA and CDR2 is YSLEER in the germline V gene. CDR3 size: 16 residues. For the CDR3, the DNA is TGCGCCAGCAGCCTATATTACAGGGATATCAATCAGCCCCAGCATTTT. Protein: CASSLYYRDINQPQHF.

The chain has TRBV2 and TRBJ2-5; the match to TRBD2 covers 7 bases. The J segment lost 2 bases and the V segment lost 6 bases, leaving 6 bases of the junction unmatched. The CDR3 loop spans 14 amino acids. The V gene's germline CDR1 is SNHLY and CDR2 FYNNEI. CDR3 sequence (DNA): TGTGCCAGCAGCGGGGACTACAATCAAGAGACCCAGTACTTC. Its protein is CASSGDYNQETQYF.

This chain uses TRBV7-8 with TRBJ1-1; D is ambiguous. The CDR3 is 14 residues long. V shed 2 bases and J shed 1 base, with 8 bases lying between them. The germline CDR1 and CDR2 sequences are SGHVS and FQNEAQ. CDR3 DNA: TGTGCCAGCAGCTTATTGGCAGGGAACACTGAAGCTTTCTTT. Its translation: CASSLLAGNTEAFF.

V usage is TRBV30 and J usage is TRBJ2-6; D is ambiguous. The CDR3 sequence is 13 residues long. Germline V gives CDR1 GTSNPN, CDR2 SVGIG (reference sequence). V lost 3 bases and J 4 bases, leaving 7 bases between the germline ends. CDR3 region: CAWRPTGANVLTF. The CDR3 nucleotides read TGTGCCTGGAGGCCAACAGGGGCCAACGTCCTGACTTTC. Filled out from reference TRBV30 and TRBJ2-6, the complete variable domain reads SQTIHQWPATLVQPVGSPLSLECTVEGTSNPNLYWYRQAAGRGLQLLFYSVGIGQISSEVPQNLSASRPQDRQFILSSKKLLLSDSGFYLCAWRPTGANVLTFGAGSRLTVL.

This sequence joins TRBV19 and TRBJ1-2; 7 nucleotides line up with TRBD1. The CDR3 sequence is 14 residues long. V shed 4 bases and J 5 bases; nucleotides not matched to a gene: 7. Per the germline V gene, CDR1 is LNHDA and CDR2 is SQIVND (reference sequence). CDR3 in amino acids: CASSKPGQFYGYTF. DNA of the CDR3: TGTGCCAGTAGTAAGCCGGGACAGTTTTATGGCTACACCTTC.

CDR3 bases: TGTGCCATCAGTGGGGACAGGGAGCGGGAGACCCAGTACTTC. It specifies CAISGDRERETQYF. This chain uses TRBV10-3 with TRBJ2-5; the match to TRBD1 covers 9 bases. Germline V gene data show CDR1 as ENHRY and CDR2 as SYGVKD. V was clipped by 4 bases and J by 5 bases; unmatched bases: 5. The CDR3 contains 14 residues.

As to this clone: A read error may account for a junction end that differs from germline. The rearrangement links TRBV27 to TRBJ1-5, with 12 nucleotides matching TRBD1. This CDR3 has 17 amino acids. Germline V gene data show CDR1 as MNHEY and CDR2 as SMNVEV (reference sequence). CDR3 nucleotides: TGTGCCAGCAGTTCGATGACCGGGACAGGGGGCAACCAGCCCCAGCATTTT. It translates to CASSSMTGTGGNQPQHF.

This clone was found a few times. The rearrangement joins TRBV12-5 to TRBJ1-5; D perhaps matches TRBD1 (5 bases). CDR1 and CDR2 from the germline V gene are LGHNT and FRNRAP. This CDR3 has 15 residues. V was clipped by 8 bases and J by 0 bases, with 14 bases between them. CDR3 protein: CASRGGTDSNQPQHF. The DNA of the CDR3 is TGTGCTAGTAGAGGAGGGACGGATAGCAATCAGCCCCAGCATTTT.

The genes are TRBV13 and TRBJ2-5; 8 nucleotides agree with TRBD2. Germline loops: CDR1 PRHDT, CDR2 FYEKMQ (reference sequence). The CDR3 contains 14 residues. V lost 0 bases and J lost 4; bases outside the gene matches: 1. CDR3 DNA: TGTGCCAGCAGCTTAGGCCGGGGGGGAGAGACCCAGTACTTC. This translates into CASSLGRGGETQYF.

In this sample, this clone turned up once. This chain links TRBV5-4 with TRBJ2-1; TRBD1 agrees at 9 bases. Germline CDR1 reads SGHNT; CDR2 reads YYREEE (reference sequence). The CDR3 contains 17 residues. Trimming cost V 4 bases and J 2 bases; bases outside gene matches: 10. CDR3 residues: CASSPPGTGIAYNEQFF. As DNA, the CDR3 is TGTGCCAGCAGCCCCCCCGGGACAGGGATTGCCTACAATGAGCAGTTCTTC.

The chain has TRBV15 and TRBJ1-4; TRBD1 agrees at 8 bases. With V trimmed by 0 bases and J by 8 bases, 5 bases remained unmatched. This CDR3 has 15 amino acids. Germline lookup yields CDR1 LNHNV and CDR2 YYDKDF (reference sequence). CDR3 sequence reads: CATSREDRVKEKLFF. CDR3 bases: TGTGCCACCAGCAGAGAGGACAGGGTGAAAGAAAAACTGTTTTTT.

The J gene is TRBJ1-5, the V gene TRBV30; 7 bases align to TRBD1. Germline CDR1 and CDR2: GTSNPN and SVGIG (reference sequence). CDR3 length: 12 residues. V gave up 8 bases and J gave up 5 bases; unmatched junction bases: 6. The CDR3 DNA reads as TGTGCCGCCGGGGACAGAGATCAGCCCCAGCATTTT. As protein: CAAGDRDQPQHF.